The subject of this entry is one T cell receptor beta chain. Its antigen remains unidentified. No much larger clone exists at a distance of one base, and base qualities are not known. The collaborating institutions used their own protocols to collect whole blood in K2EDTA tubes. For TCRbeta analysis, collaborator samples were shipped as frozen whole blood, as isolated PBMCs, or as DNA extracted from either sample type. This entry comes from a study of blood T cell repertoires in COVID-19 (dated by TCRdb to the early 2020s). The study in broad terms: Collaborator samples came from the United States, Italy and Spain and covered acute and convalescent phases of COVID-19. The dataset comprised deeply sampled blood TCRbeta repertoires from subjects exposed to, actively infected with, or recovered from COVID-19. Nearly every sample came with metadata listing a de-identified subject ID, COVID-19 status, age in years and sex. The prospective study material was composed of cDNA or gDNA derived from T cells, B-cell-depleted T cells, or PBMCs. Samples came from the ongoing ImmuneRACE study (first 160 participants) plus 1,254 subjects from 6 global collaborators. The repertoires were released in a freely available public database intended as a resource for research on the immune response to SARS-CoV-2. Where HLA class I and class II types were available, the types were taken from metadata supplied by the sample provider, not from assay-based typing.

On the study overall, not on this receptor specifically: The amount of clinical and demographic metadata varied by source and participant and was provided uncurated.

TCRbeta CDR3 regions were amplified from genomic DNA using the immunoSEQ Assay, a bias-controlled multiplex PCR. Under the source paper's analysis protocol: Nucleated cell counts per sample were estimated from amplification of reference gene primers within the assay. To quantify the absolute abundance of each unique TCRbeta CDR3 rearrangement, sequence reads were collapsed and filtered. For each sample, productive Simpson clonality was calculated by taking the square root of Simpson's diversity index across productive rearrangements. In TCRdb, the immuneACCESS table is reduced to in-frame sequences with V and J assigned. These tables do not hold every clone; where another copy was compared, an unresolved V gene accounts for under half, and the others remain unexplained. That table is the source of V, J and clone size, and D and trimming were worked out from the DNA. This sample is represented by 97,000 or so clones; more than 75% of them were singletons. The leading ten clones occupy 2.5% to 3.5% of the sample.

The clonotype was recovered from a man aged 50-60 years with active or convalescent COVID-19. The sample taken for sequencing was peripheral blood.

The DNA is as follows: TGTGCCAGCAGTTTGTTAGGGGACTGGACAGGGACCGGCGGAAACACCATATATTTT. It translates as CASSLLGDWTGTGGNTIYF. The V and J genes are TRBV28 and TRBJ1-3, and TRBD1 matches 8 of the central bases. Measured from the cysteine to the phenylalanine, the CDR3 is 19 residues long. Solely the CDR3 DNA is kept, with 57 bases framed from the first base. The germline V gene yields MDHEN for CDR1 and SYDVKM for CDR2. V lost 3 bases and J lost 4 bases, and the count of bases not matched to a germline gene is 17.